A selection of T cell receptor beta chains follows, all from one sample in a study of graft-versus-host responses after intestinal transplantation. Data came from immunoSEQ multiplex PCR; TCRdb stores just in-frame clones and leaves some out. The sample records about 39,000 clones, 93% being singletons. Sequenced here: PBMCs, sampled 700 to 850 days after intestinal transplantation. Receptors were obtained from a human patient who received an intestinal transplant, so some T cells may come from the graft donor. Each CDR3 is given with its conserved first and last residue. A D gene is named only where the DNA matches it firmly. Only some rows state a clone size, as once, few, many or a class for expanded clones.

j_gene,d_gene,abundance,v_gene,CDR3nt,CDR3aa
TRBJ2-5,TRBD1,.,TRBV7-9,TGTGCCAGCAGCATCCAACAGGGGAGAGAGACCCAGTACTTC,CASSIQQGRETQYF
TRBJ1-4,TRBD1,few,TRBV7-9,TGTGCCAGCAGCCCGGACAGGGGTGTGGAAAAACTGTTTTTT,CASSPDRGVEKLFF
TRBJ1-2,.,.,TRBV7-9,TGTGCCAGCAGCTTAGAGATGGGCTATGGCTACACCTTC,CASSLEMGYGYTF
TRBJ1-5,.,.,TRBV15,TGTGCCACCAGCAGAGATGGGGGCAATCAGCCCCAGCATTTT,CATSRDGGNQPQHF
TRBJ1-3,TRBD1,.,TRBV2,TGTGCCAGCAGCCAAAATACAGGGGCGGGAAACACCATATATTTT,CASSQNTGAGNTIYF
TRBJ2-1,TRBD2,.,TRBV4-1,TGCGCCAGCATGTCGCCGGGGGGGCCGTTTAATGAGCAGTTCTTC,CASMSPGGPFNEQFF
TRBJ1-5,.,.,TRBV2,TGTGCCAGCAGTGATCCAGGTTTAGGGGGGCCCAATCAGCCCCAGCATTTT,CASSDPGLGGPNQPQHF
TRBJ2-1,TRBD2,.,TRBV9,TGTGCCAGCTGTGGCGGGAGATTCACCGATGAGCAGTTCTTC,CASCGGRFTDEQFF
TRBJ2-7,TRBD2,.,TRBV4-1,TGCGCCAGCAGCCGCGGGAGCAACGAGCAGTACTTC,CASSRGSNEQYF
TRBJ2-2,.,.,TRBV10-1,TGCGCCAGCAGTGACAACACCGGGGAGCTGTTTTTT,CASSDNTGELFF
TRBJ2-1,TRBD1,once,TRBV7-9,TGTGCCAGCAGCTTGGACAGGAATAATGAGCAGTTCTTC,CASSLDRNNEQFF
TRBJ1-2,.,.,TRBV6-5,TGTGCCATCAGTGAGCATGGGGGCAACGGCTACACCTTC,CAISEHGGNGYTF
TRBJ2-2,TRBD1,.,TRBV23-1,TGCGCCAGCAGCCACACCCAGGACAGGGGAGGGTCCGGGGAGCTGTTTTTT,CASSHTQDRGGSGELFF
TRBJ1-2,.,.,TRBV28,TGTGCCAGCAGTTCGGCCCTCGGGACAAATGGCTACACCTTC,CASSSALGTNGYTF
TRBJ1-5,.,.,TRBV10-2,TGCGCCAGCGATGGGGCTTTGGGGCCCCAGCATTTT,CASDGALGPQHF
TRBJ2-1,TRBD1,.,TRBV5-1,TGCGCCGGGACCGGGACAGCCTACAATGAGCAGTTCTTC,CAGTGTAYNEQFF
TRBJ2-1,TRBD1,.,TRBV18,TGTGCCAGCTCACCGGACAGGTACAATGAGCAGTTCTTC,CASSPDRYNEQFF
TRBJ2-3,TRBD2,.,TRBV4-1,TGCGCCAGCAGCCACCTGGGACTAGCGGGAGAAAGAGATACGCAGTATTTT,CASSHLGLAGERDTQYF
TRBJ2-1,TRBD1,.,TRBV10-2,TGCGCCAGCAGTGAGACCCGAGACAGGGGCCAGTTCTTC,CASSETRDRGQFF
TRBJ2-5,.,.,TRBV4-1,TGCGCCAGCAGCCAATGGGTTAGCGAAGAGACCCAGTACTTC,CASSQWVSEETQYF
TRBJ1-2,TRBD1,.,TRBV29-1,TGCAGCGTAACAGGGGGTGGCTACACCTTC,CSVTGGGYTF
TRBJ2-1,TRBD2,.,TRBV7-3,TGTGCCAGCAGCCTCCGCAGCGGGGTGGACAATGAGCAGTTCTTC,CASSLRSGVDNEQFF
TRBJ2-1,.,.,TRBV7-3,TGTGCCAGCAGCGCCGGGAACTACAATGAGCAGTTCTTC,CASSAGNYNEQFF
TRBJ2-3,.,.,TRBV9,TGTGCCAGCAGCGTAGGGATAGCGTCGGGCACAGATACGCAGTATTTT,CASSVGIASGTDTQYF
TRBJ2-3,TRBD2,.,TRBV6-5,TGTGCCAGCAGAGGGACTAGCGGAGGGTGGGATACGCAGTATTTT,CASRGTSGGWDTQYF
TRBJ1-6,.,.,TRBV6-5,TGTGCCAGCAGTTACTCGACAGAGAATTCACCCCTCCACTTT,CASSYSTENSPLHF
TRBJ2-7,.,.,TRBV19,TGTGCCAGTAGTATAGCAGGGGGGGGTCCGGCGGACGAGCAGTACTTC,CASSIAGGGPADEQYF
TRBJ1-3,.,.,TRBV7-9,TGTGCCAGCAGCTCGGAGGCGGAGTACTTCTCTGGAAACACCATATATTTT,CASSSEAEYFSGNTIYF
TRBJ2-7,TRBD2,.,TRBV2,TGTGCCAGCAGCACCGGAGGGGCTAGCGGGGGACGTGGTTCCTACGAGCAGTACTTC,CASSTGGASGGRGSYEQYF
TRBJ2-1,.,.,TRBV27,TGTGCCAGCAGTTTAGGAGCGGAGAGATACAATGAGCAGTTCTTC,CASSLGAERYNEQFF
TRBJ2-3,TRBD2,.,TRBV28,TGTGCCAGCAGTCCCGCCGGACTAGCGGGGGGGTGGGCAGATACGCAGTATTTT,CASSPAGLAGGWADTQYF
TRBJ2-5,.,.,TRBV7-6,TGTGCCAGCAGCTTAGGGGAGGTACAAGAGACCCAGTACTTC,CASSLGEVQETQYF
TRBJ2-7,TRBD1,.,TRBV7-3,TGTGCCAGCAGCCCCGGGACAGGGGACTACGAGCAGTACTTC,CASSPGTGDYEQYF
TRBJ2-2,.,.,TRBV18,TGTGCCAGCTCACCTGGGGCGAACACCGGGGAGCTGTTTTTT,CASSPGANTGELFF
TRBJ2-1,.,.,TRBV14,TGTGCCAGCAGCCACTACCACAATGAGCAGTTCTTC,CASSHYHNEQFF